Following are 18 T cell receptor beta chains from one sample sequenced in a study of radiotherapy plus CTLA-4 blockade in lung cancer. Sequencing used immunoSEQ multiplex PCR; TCRdb keeps in-frame clones, though not all of them. The profile covers 50,000 to 65,000 clones, with 82% appearing a single time and less than 7.5% taken by the ten largest. Here the sequenced sample was peripheral blood, taken from a patient treated with radiotherapy plus ipilimumab. These receptors came from a human donor with non-small cell lung cancer whose response to radiotherapy plus ipilimumab could not be evaluated.

The chain combines TRBV19 with TRBJ1-2; D is uncertain. CDR3 length equals 11 residues. Germline V gene sequence: CDR1 LNHDA, CDR2 SQIVND (reference sequence). The ends were cut back, 3 bases at V and 6 bases at J, with 5 bases in the middle. Here the CDR3 DNA reads TGTGCCAGTAGTATTAGTAATGGCTACACCTTC. Residues: CASSISNGYTF.

This rearrangement joins TRBV7-8 to TRBJ2-7; TRBD2 matches 13 bases. This CDR3 is 17 amino acids long. V trimming: 2 bases; J trimming: 2 bases; junction bases outside the gene matches: 6. The germline CDR1 and CDR2 sequences are SGHVS and FQNEAQ. The CDR3 DNA sequence: TGTGCCAGCAGCTTACTCGCCGGGACTAGCGGGGCCTACGAGCAGTACTTC. As protein: CASSLLAGTSGAYEQYF. Based on the CDR3 plus reference TRBV7-8 and TRBJ2-7, the full variable domain is GAGVSQSPRYKVAKRGQDVALRCDPISGHVSLFWYQQALGQGPEFLTYFQNEAQLDKSGLPSDRFFAERPEGSVSTLKIQRTQQEDSAVYLCASSLLAGTSGAYEQYFGPGTRLTVT.

This clone was recorded a few times. The chain employs TRBV27 and TRBJ1-5; 9 bases map to TRBD1. The CDR3 totals 16 residues. Germline CDR1 is MNHEY and CDR2 is SMNVEV (reference sequence). V dropped 6 bases and J dropped 1; count of bases not matched to a gene: 7. The CDR3 region has the DNA TGTGCCAGCAGGAACTCACAGGGGGCAAGCAATCAGCCCCAGCATTTT. Translation: CASRNSQGASNQPQHF.

The chain employs TRBV4-1 and TRBJ1-4; D is unresolved. CDR3 length equals 16 residues. Germline assignment: CDR1 MGHRA and CDR2 YSYEKL. Between the trimmed V and J ends, which lost 1 base and 5 bases, there was a span of 14 bases. DNA for the CDR3: TGCGCCAGCAGCCAAGCCCGGCCAGGTGGAAATGAAAAACTGTTTTTT. Its translation is CASSQARPGGNEKLFF.

V gene TRBV28 combines with J gene TRBJ2-6; 8 nucleotides agree with TRBD1. The ends lost 3 bases at V and 2 bases at J; junction bases unmatched: 3. The germline V gene encodes CDR1 MDHEN and CDR2 SYDVKM. This CDR3 comprises 16 residues. The CDR3 protein is CASSLRTGTGANVLTF. Here the CDR3 DNA reads TGTGCCAGCAGTTTGAGGACAGGGACTGGGGCCAACGTCCTGACTTTC.

The J gene is TRBJ2-7, the V gene TRBV10-3; 7 bases agree with TRBD1. Trimming removed 4 bases from V and 7 bases from J; junction bases left unmatched: 4. Germline V gene sequence: CDR1 ENHRY, CDR2 SYGVKD. The CDR3 has 12 residues. CDR3 in DNA: TGTGCCATCAGTGCTGAACAGGGGGAGCAGTACTTC. Its protein product is CAISAEQGEQYF.

CDR3 protein: CASSQDHGNYYEQYF. DNA of the CDR3: TGCGCCAGCAGCCAAGATCACGGGAACTACTACGAGCAGTACTTC. The V call is TRBV4-3, the J call TRBJ2-7; the D gene is possibly TRBD2 (5 bases). With 0 bases removed from V and 3 bases from J, the gap between germline ends came to 12 bases. The CDR3 extends over 15 amino acids. The germline gives CDR1 LGHNA, CDR2 YSLEER.

The rearrangement joins TRBV7-8 to TRBJ2-5; 10 nucleotides line up with TRBD1. The CDR3 runs to 17 residues. From germline, CDR1 is SGHVS and CDR2 FQNEAQ. Trimming removed 4 bases from V and 1 base from J; junction bases left unmatched: 9. In DNA form, the CDR3 reads TGTGCCAGCAGCTCGACCGGGACAGGGGACCTCCAAGAGACCCAGTACTTC. It encodes CASSSTGTGDLQETQYF.

The chain employs TRBV5-6 and TRBJ1-2; TRBD1 matches 8 bases. The CDR3 is made up of 15 amino acids. V was pared by 0 bases and J by 6 bases, with 7 bases of the junction left unmatched. Germline CDR1 and CDR2: SGHDT and YYEEEE. CDR3 residues: CASSLAAGGMHGYTF. The CDR3 region has the DNA TGTGCCAGCAGCTTGGCGGCAGGGGGCATGCATGGCTACACCTTC. Together with reference TRBV5-6 and TRBJ1-2, the CDR3 gives the full variable domain: DAGVTQSPTHLIKTRGQQVTLRCSPKSGHDTVSWYQQALGQGPQFIFQYYEEEERQRGNFPDRFSGHQFPNYSSELNVNALLLGDSALYLCASSLAAGGMHGYTFGSGTRLTVV.

The rearrangement uses TRBV15 and TRBJ1-3; the D gene is possibly TRBD1 (5 bases). This CDR3 has 16 residues. Looked up from germline, CDR1 is LNHNV and CDR2 is YYDKDF (reference sequence). Trimming removed 0 bases at V and 3 bases at J, with 12 bases between. For the CDR3, the DNA is TGTGCCACCAGCAGAGACAGGGTCGGGGGTGGAAACACCATATATTTT. This codes for CATSRDRVGGGNTIYF. The full variable domain, in which reference TRBV15 and TRBJ1-3 provide the parts outside the CDR3, is DAMVIQNPRYQVTQFGKPVTLSCSQTLNHNVMYWYQQKSSQAPKLLFHYYDKDFNNEADTPDNFQSRRPNTSFCFLDIRSPGLGDTAMYLCATSRDRVGGGNTIYFGEGSWLTVV.

The chain carries TRBV18 and TRBJ2-7; perhaps TRBD2 as D (6 bases). Germline V lookup: CDR1 KGHSH, CDR2 LQKENI. The CDR3 loop spans 15 amino acids. V lost 4 bases and J 3 bases, leaving 16 bases between the germline ends. CDR3 nucleotide sequence: TGTGCCAGCTCACAGGAGGGAAGCCCCAGCTACGAGCAGTACTTC. It is translated as CASSQEGSPSYEQYF.

The V and J genes are TRBV5-1 and TRBJ1-4; the match to TRBD1 covers 8 bases. V shed 5 bases and J 2 bases; nucleotides not matched to a gene: 8. This CDR3 region has 16 residues. Germline V CDR1 and CDR2: SGHRS, YFSETQ. The CDR3 reads CASSLDRASTNEKLFF. CDR3 in DNA: TGCGCCAGCAGTCTGGACAGGGCGAGTACTAATGAAAAACTGTTTTTT.

The genes are TRBV12-2 and TRBJ2-2; the table's D call, TRBD1, was not checked against the DNA. TRBV12-2 is an annotated pseudogene. The CDR3 spans 16 residues. This CDR3 is CASRLDHRANTGELFF. The CDR3 DNA sequence: TGTGCAAGTCGCTTAGATCACAGGGCGAACACCGGGGAGCTGTTTTTT.

This clone was observed a single time. The genes are TRBV9 and TRBJ2-5, with D maybe TRBD2 (6 bases). TRBJ2-7 explains the end of the DNA better; the J call may be wrong. The CDR3 runs 15 residues. From germline, CDR1 is SGDLS and CDR2 YYNGEE. The CDR3 bases are TGTGCCAGCAGCTCCTCGGCGGGACTCCCCTACGAGCAGTACTTC. Protein sequence: CASSSSAGLPYEQYF.

The chain carries TRBV5-1 and TRBJ2-7; D unclear. Germline CDR1 and CDR2: SGHRS and YFSETQ. With 10 bases removed from V and 1 base from J, the gap between germline ends came to 9 bases. The CDR3 has 11 residues. This chain's CDR3 is CAPRISYEQYF. The CDR3 nucleotides are TGCGCCCCGCGGATTTCCTACGAGCAGTACTTC.

The V gene is TRBV2, the J gene TRBJ2-1; 8 bases match TRBD1. V shed 5 bases, J shed 10 bases, and the junction held 4 bases outside the gene matches. The CDR3 extends over 12 amino acids. Germline V lookup: CDR1 SNHLY, CDR2 FYNNEI. CDR3 sequence: CASSRQGAEQFF. CDR3 sequence (DNA): TGTGCCAGCAGTAGGCAGGGGGCAGAGCAGTTCTTC.

This sequence joins TRBV6-5 and TRBJ2-5; D is perhaps TRBD2 (5 bases). Per germline, CDR1 MNHEY and CDR2 SVGAGI. V was shortened by 0 bases and J by 1 base, with 9 bases between the two germline ends. The CDR3 runs to 15 residues. CDR3: CASSYSPGTQETQYF. The CDR3 DNA reads TGTGCCAGCAGTTACTCCCCGGGAACCCAAGAGACCCAGTACTTC.

This clone occurred once. This chain connects TRBV11-2 to TRBJ1-4; TRBD1 matches 8 bases. Germline V gene lookup returns CDR1 SGHAT and CDR2 FQNNGV. This CDR3 is built from 16 residues. V lost 5 bases, J lost 0 bases, and 5 bases stayed unmatched. The CDR3 DNA reads as TGTGCCAGCAGCCGGCGGACAGGGACAACTAATGAAAAACTGTTTTTT. It translates to CASSRRTGTTNEKLFF.